The 5 T cell receptor beta chains given below trace back to one sample, sequenced in a study of cytomegalovirus exposure and HLA in healthy donors. The PCR contained 60 Vbeta and 13 Jbeta primers. Profiling relied on immunoSEQ multiplex PCR, and the TCRdb table lists in-frame clones only, not all of them. The table includes around 200,000 clones, 80% detected once. The sequencing sample was made of PBMCs. These receptor sequences come from a boy between 10 and 17 years old in good health and CMV-seronegative.

The chain joins TRBV7-9 to TRBJ1-2; possibly TRBD1 for D (6 bases). This CDR3 is built from 14 residues. Germline V gene sequence: CDR1 SEHNR, CDR2 FQNEAQ (reference sequence). The V end was cut by 0 bases, the J end by 10 bases, with 15 bases between. CDR3 in amino acids: CASSLALRPGDYTF. As DNA, the CDR3 is TGTGCCAGCAGCTTAGCCCTACGGCCAGGGGACTACACCTTC.

J is TRBJ1-4 and V is TRBV19; D uncertain. The CDR3 is made up of 16 amino acids. The V gene's germline CDR1 is LNHDA and CDR2 SQIVND (reference sequence). V lost 0 bases, J lost 4 bases, and 12 bases lay in between. CDR3 nucleotide sequence: TGTGCCAGTAGTATAGAGCTGAAGAAGAGTAATGAAAAACTGTTTTTT. The encoded protein is CASSIELKKSNEKLFF.

The V call is TRBV7-8, the J call TRBJ2-7; D remains unclear. V was cut by 5 bases and J by 0 bases, with 11 bases left in between. This CDR3 has 14 amino acids. The germline CDR1 and CDR2 sequences are SGHVS and FQNEAQ. CDR3 nucleotide sequence: TGTGCCAGCAGCCCTCGAACTCTCTCCTACGAGCAGTACTTC. This translates into CASSPRTLSYEQYF.

In DNA form, the CDR3 reads TGTGCCAGTAGTGAGGCTTACAATGAGCAGTTCTTC. It is translated as CASSEAYNEQFF. This chain uses TRBV19 with TRBJ2-1; no reliable D call. CDR1 LNHDA and CDR2 SQIVND come from the germline V gene (reference sequence). This CDR3 is 12 amino acids long. Trimming stripped 5 bases from V and 4 bases from J, with 6 bases between.

The rearrangement links TRBV6-5 to TRBJ1-1; D is perhaps TRBD1 (5 bases). This CDR3 comprises 13 residues. Germline V gene lookup returns CDR1 MNHEY and CDR2 SVGAGI. V was clipped by 6 bases and J by 1 base, with 9 bases between them. CDR3 coding DNA: TGTGCCAGCAGGCGGGACGGGAACACTGAAGCTTTCTTT. Protein sequence: CASRRDGNTEAFF.